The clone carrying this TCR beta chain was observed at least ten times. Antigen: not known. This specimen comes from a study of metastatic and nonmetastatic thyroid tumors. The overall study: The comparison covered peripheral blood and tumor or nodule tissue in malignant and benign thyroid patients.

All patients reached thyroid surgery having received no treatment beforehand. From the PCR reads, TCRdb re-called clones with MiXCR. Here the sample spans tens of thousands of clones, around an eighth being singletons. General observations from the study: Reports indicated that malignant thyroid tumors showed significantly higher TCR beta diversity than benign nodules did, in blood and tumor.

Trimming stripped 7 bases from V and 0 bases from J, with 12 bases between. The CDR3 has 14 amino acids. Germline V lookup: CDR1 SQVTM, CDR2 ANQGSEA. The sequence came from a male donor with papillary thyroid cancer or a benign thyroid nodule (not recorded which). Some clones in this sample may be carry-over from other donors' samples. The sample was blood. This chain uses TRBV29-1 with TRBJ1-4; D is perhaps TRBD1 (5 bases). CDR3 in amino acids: CSASGGTTNEKLFF. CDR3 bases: TGCAGCGCTAGTGGGGGAACAACTAATGAAAAACTGTTTTTT. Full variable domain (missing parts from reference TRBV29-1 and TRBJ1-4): SAVISQKPSRDICQRGTSLTIQCQVDSQVTMMFWYRQQPGQSLTLIATANQGSEATYESGFVIDKFPISRPNLTFSTLTVSNMSPEDSSIYLCSASGGTTNEKLFFGSGTQLSVL.